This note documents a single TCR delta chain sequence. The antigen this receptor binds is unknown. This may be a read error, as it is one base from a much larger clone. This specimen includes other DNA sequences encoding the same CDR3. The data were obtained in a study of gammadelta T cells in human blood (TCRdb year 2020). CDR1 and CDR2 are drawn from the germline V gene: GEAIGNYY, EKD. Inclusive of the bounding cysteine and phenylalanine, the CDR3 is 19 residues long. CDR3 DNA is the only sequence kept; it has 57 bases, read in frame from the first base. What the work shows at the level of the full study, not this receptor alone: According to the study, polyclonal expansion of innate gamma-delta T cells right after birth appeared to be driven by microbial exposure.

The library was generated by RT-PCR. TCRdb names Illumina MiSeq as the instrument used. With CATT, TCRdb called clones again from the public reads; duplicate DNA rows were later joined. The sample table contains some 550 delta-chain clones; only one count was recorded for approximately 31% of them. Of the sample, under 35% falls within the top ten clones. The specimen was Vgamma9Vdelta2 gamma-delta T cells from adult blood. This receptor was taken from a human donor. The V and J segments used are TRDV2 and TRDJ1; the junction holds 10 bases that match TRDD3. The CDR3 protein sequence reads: CACDTLIRTGGSNTDKLIF. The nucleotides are TGTGCCTGTGACACCCTAATACGTACTGGGGGATCTAACACTGATAAACTCATCTTT.